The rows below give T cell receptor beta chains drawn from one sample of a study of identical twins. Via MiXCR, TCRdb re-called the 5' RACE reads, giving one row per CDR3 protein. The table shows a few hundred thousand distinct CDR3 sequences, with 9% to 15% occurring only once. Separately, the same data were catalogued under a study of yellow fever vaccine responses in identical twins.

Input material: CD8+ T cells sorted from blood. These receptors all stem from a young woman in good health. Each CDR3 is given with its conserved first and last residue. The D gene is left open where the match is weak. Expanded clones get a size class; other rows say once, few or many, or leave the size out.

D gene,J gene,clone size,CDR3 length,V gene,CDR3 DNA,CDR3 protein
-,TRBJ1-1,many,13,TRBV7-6,TGCGCCAGCAGCCCTTCACTGAACACTGAAGCTTTCTTT,CASSPSLNTEAFF
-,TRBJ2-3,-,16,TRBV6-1,TGTGCCAGCATCCGTGAGGGAGGCCGGGTAGGAGATACGCAGTATTTT,CASIREGGRVGDTQYF
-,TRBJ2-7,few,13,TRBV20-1,TGCAGTGCTAGAATGCGGTACGCCTACGAGCAGTACTTC,CSARMRYAYEQYF
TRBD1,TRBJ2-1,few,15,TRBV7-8,TGTGCCAGCAGCTCACGACAGGGTCCCTACAATGAGCAGTTCTTC,CASSSRQGPYNEQFF
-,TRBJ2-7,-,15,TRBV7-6,TGTGCCAGCAGCTTAGGGTGGGGGACATCTTACGAGCAGTACTTC,CASSLGWGTSYEQYF
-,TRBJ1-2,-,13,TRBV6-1,TGTGCCATTCCTCCGGAGTCTTTCTATGGCTACACCTTC,CAIPPESFYGYTF
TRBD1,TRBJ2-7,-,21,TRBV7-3,TGTGCCAGCAGCTTTATGTTTACCGGGACAGGCGTAGGATGGAGCTCCTACGAGCAGTACTTC,CASSFMFTGTGVGWSSYEQYF
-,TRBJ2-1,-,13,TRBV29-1,TGCAGCGTTGAGAGGGATCGGGACAATGAGCAGTTCTTC,CSVERDRDNEQFF
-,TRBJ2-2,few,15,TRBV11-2,TGTGCCAGCAGCTTTGACTTCCAGGGCACCGGGGAGCTGTTTTTT,CASSFDFQGTGELFF
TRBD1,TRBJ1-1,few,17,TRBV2,TGTGCCAGCACTGACCCGGGACAGGGTCTTCTATACGAGAAAGCTTTCTTT,CASTDPGQGLLYEKAFF
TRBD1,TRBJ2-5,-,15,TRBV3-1,TGTGCCAGCAGCCTGGGACAGGGGAAGTGGGAGACCCAGTACTTC,CASSLGQGKWETQYF
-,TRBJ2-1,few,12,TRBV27,TGTGCCAGCACGGACAGTAAAAATGAGCAGTTCTTC,CASTDSKNEQFF
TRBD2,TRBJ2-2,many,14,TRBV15,TGTGCCACCAGTGAGCGGGGGAACACCGGGGAGCTGTTTTTT,CATSERGNTGELFF
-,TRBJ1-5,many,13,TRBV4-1,TGCGCCAGCAGTCCCTTGGGGAATCAGCCCCAGCATTTT,CASSPLGNQPQHF
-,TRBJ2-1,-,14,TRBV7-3,TGTGCCAGCAGCCAGGCAGGGCCGTGGGATGAGCAGTTCTTC,CASSQAGPWDEQFF
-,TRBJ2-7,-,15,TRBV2,TGTGCCAGCAGTGAACTTACGGGGGCCTCCTACGAGCAGTACTTC,CASSELTGASYEQYF
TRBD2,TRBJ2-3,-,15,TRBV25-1,TGTGCCAGCAGTGGACTAGCGACTAGCACAGATACGCAGTATTTT,CASSGLATSTDTQYF
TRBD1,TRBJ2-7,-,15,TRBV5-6,TGTGCCAGCAGCTTGGAGCAGGGGGCTCAATACGAGCAGTACTTC,CASSLEQGAQYEQYF
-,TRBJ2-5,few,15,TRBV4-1,TGCGCCAGCAGCGCCCGACAGGTTCCCCAAGAGACCCAGTACTTC,CASSARQVPQETQYF
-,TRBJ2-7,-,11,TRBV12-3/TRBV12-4,TGTGCCAGCAGTTTAGGGGGACGGCGGTACTTC,CASSLGGRRYF
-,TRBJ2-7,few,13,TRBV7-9,TGTGCCAGCAGCTTTGTATCAGCCATCGAGCAGTACTTC,CASSFVSAIEQYF
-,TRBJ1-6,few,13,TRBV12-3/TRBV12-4,TGTGCCAGCAGTCAAAGGCCGGATTCACCCCTCCACTTT,CASSQRPDSPLHF
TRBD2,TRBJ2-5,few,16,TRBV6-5,TGTGCCAGCAGTTACGAAGCGGGGGCGGCTCAAGAGACCCAGTACTTC,CASSYEAGAAQETQYF
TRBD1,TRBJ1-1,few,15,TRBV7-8,TGTGCCAGCCGACAGGGGAGTTATAAGAACACTGAAGCTTTCTTT,CASRQGSYKNTEAFF
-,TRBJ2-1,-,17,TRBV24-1,TGTGCCACCAGTGACACCGGGAGAGGGAGCTCCTACAATGAGCAGTTCTTC,CATSDTGRGSSYNEQFF
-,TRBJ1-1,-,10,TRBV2,TGTGCCAGTGCGGTGGCTGAAGCTTTCTTT,CASAVAEAFF
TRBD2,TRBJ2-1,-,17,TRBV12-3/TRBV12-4,TGTGCCAGCAGTTTGCCGCGGACTAGCGGGGAAAACAATGAGCAGTTCTTC,CASSLPRTSGENNEQFF
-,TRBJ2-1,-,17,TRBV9,TGTGCCAGCAGCGTAGACTCCGGGACGAGCTCCTACAATGAGCAGTTCTTC,CASSVDSGTSSYNEQFF
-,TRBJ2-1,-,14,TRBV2,TGTGCCTCGAATCCGGGACGGCTCTACAATGAGCAGTTCTTC,CASNPGRLYNEQFF